This T cell receptor beta chain was retrieved from a study of shared clonotypes between healthy human individuals. Whole-study context: Researchers assigned three CD4 naive, three CD4 memory, two CD8 naive and one CD8 memory plate to each donor.

Clones were sequenced by immunoSEQ multiplex PCR, and TCRdb holds only the in-frame ones, with some missing. The repertoire has roughly 1 million clones, more than 65% of them found once; the top ten carry about 1.5%. There are a few counts of this clone. The sequenced sample was memory CD4+ T cells sorted from blood. Subset reported: CD45RA-negative fraction. The sequence came from a young man in good health.

CDR3 sequence: CASSVTAGVNEQFF. In nucleotides, the CDR3 is TGTGCCAGCAGCGTAACAGCGGGAGTCAATGAGCAGTTCTTC. The chain recombines TRBV11-2 with TRBJ2-1, with 8 positions matching TRBD2. The CDR3 spans 14 residues. Trimming at V came to 5 bases and at J to 6 bases, leaving 6 bases not matched to a gene. The V gene's germline CDR1 is SGHAT and CDR2 FQNNGV.